What follows are 5 T cell receptor beta chains derived from one specimen sequenced in a study of beta chain features in type 1 diabetes. As every portion of the isolated RNA was reverse transcribed, the sequencing read expressed TCRB transcripts. Using immunoSEQ multiplex PCR, the repertoire was profiled, and TCRdb retains in-frame clones only, with some absent. The sample comprises roughly 450,000 clones, roughly 13% of which are singletons, and roughly 0.035% rests with the top ten. Sequencing was carried out using naive CD4+ T cells from blood. The receptors were gathered from a man aged 25 to 40 in good health.

The CDR3 DNA reads TGTGCCAGCAGGGTCTCTGGAAACACCATATATTTT. The encoded protein is CASRVSGNTIYF. The V call is TRBV2, the J call TRBJ1-3; D is uncertain. Trimming took 6 bases from V and 0 from J, leaving 3 bases between them. Germline V gene data show CDR1 as SNHLY and CDR2 as FYNNEI. This CDR3 has 12 amino acids.

V and J are TRBV13 and TRBJ1-2; 7 bases are shared with TRBD1. The CDR3 runs to 12 residues. Looked up from germline, CDR1 is PRHDT and CDR2 is FYEKMQ (reference sequence). The junction had 3 bases not matched to a gene; V was cut back by 3 bases and J by 8 bases. The CDR3 reads CASSFHRGGYTF. CDR3 nucleotide sequence: TGTGCCAGCAGCTTCCACAGGGGAGGCTACACCTTC.

J is TRBJ1-5 and V is TRBV5-1, with D tentatively TRBD1 (5 bases). The CDR3 runs to 15 residues. The V gene lost 3 bases and the J gene lost 0 bases, with 10 bases spanning the gap. Germline V gives CDR1 SGHRS, CDR2 YFSETQ. In nucleotides, the CDR3 is TGCGCCAGCAGCTCCCCAGGGCATAGCAATCAGCCCCAGCATTTT. It is translated as CASSSPGHSNQPQHF.

This clone was seen a handful of times. This chain uses TRBV2 with TRBJ2-5; D unresolved. Germline loops: CDR1 SNHLY, CDR2 FYNNEI. V was shortened by 1 base and J by 0 bases, with 3 bases between the two germline ends. The CDR3 totals 13 residues. As DNA, the CDR3 is TGTGCCAGCAGTGAAGAGTACCAAGAGACCCAGTACTTC. Translating it yields CASSEEYQETQYF.

The V and J genes are TRBV5-1 and TRBJ1-2, with 8 bases identical to TRBD1. In germline, CDR1 is SGHRS, CDR2 YFSETQ. V dropped 4 bases and J dropped 6; count of bases not matched to a gene: 11. The CDR3 is 15 amino acids. CDR3 nucleotide sequence: TGCGCCAGCAGCCCAACCCACAGGGGGGATGATGGCTACACCTTC. Translation gives CASSPTHRGDDGYTF.